This is a list of T cell receptor beta chains from one sample in a study of OX40 agonist ivuxolimab in advanced cancers. Profiled with immunoSEQ multiplex PCR; TCRdb holds only in-frame clones, not every one. This sample yields tens of thousands of clones, of which about 85% are seen a single time; 16% belongs to the top ten. Material: CD4+ or CD8+ T cells sorted from blood, obtained in a trial of the OX40 agonist ivuxolimab. Source of these receptors: an adult with an advanced solid tumor such as melanoma, head and neck, liver or kidney cancer. The CDR3 runs from the conserved cysteine through the conserved F or W. Fields, in order: clone size, CDR3 length, V gene, J gene, D gene, CDR3 DNA, CDR3 protein. The D gene is left open where the match is weak. A clone size is listed for some rows: how often the clone was seen (once, few, many), or a class if it is expanded.

clone_size: NA
cdr3_length: 15
v_call: TRBV5-5
j_call: TRBJ1-2
d_call: TRBD1
cdr3_nt: TGTGCCAGCAGCGCTGGGACAGGAGCTAACTATGGCTACACCTTC
cdr3_aa: CASSAGTGANYGYTF

clone_size: NA
cdr3_length: 16
v_call: TRBV7-2
j_call: TRBJ2-3
d_call: NA
cdr3_nt: TGTGCCAGCAGCTTAGGGCTAGCTCCCCCCACAGATACGCAGTATTTT
cdr3_aa: CASSLGLAPPTDTQYF

clone_size: NA
cdr3_length: 13
v_call: TRBV29-1
j_call: TRBJ1-1
d_call: NA
cdr3_nt: TGCAGCGTTGAAAGGACACCGAACACTGAAGCTTTCTTT
cdr3_aa: CSVERTPNTEAFF

clone_size: few
cdr3_length: 14
v_call: TRBV6-6
j_call: TRBJ1-1
d_call: NA
cdr3_nt: TGTGCCAGCAGCCCAAGGGACCGGAACACTGAAGCTTTCTTT
cdr3_aa: CASSPRDRNTEAFF

clone_size: few
cdr3_length: 12
v_call: TRBV6-5
j_call: TRBJ2-7
d_call: NA
cdr3_nt: TGTGCCAGCAGATCAACGACCTACGAGCAGTACTTC
cdr3_aa: CASRSTTYEQYF

clone_size: NA
cdr3_length: 14
v_call: TRBV6-5
j_call: TRBJ2-7
d_call: NA
cdr3_nt: TGTGCCAGCAGTGAAGGGGGAAACAGGTACGAGCAGTACTTC
cdr3_aa: CASSEGGNRYEQYF

clone_size: NA
cdr3_length: 14
v_call: TRBV11-2
j_call: TRBJ1-1
d_call: NA
cdr3_nt: TGTGCCAGCAGCTTAGCGAGGAGTCCCACTGAAGCTTTCTTT
cdr3_aa: CASSLARSPTEAFF

clone_size: NA
cdr3_length: 14
v_call: TRBV7-6
j_call: TRBJ1-1
d_call: TRBD1
cdr3_nt: TGTGCCAGCAGCTCAACAGGGGCCTACACTGAAGCTTTCTTT
cdr3_aa: CASSSTGAYTEAFF

clone_size: NA
cdr3_length: 14
v_call: TRBV7-8
j_call: TRBJ2-1
d_call: NA
cdr3_nt: TGTGCCAGCAGCTTAGACACAGGTTTTGATGAGCAGTTCTTC
cdr3_aa: CASSLDTGFDEQFF

clone_size: NA
cdr3_length: 14
v_call: TRBV6-5
j_call: TRBJ2-7
d_call: TRBD2
cdr3_nt: TGTGCCAGCAGTCGACTAGCGGGAGTGTACGAGCAGTACTTC
cdr3_aa: CASSRLAGVYEQYF

clone_size: NA
cdr3_length: 16
v_call: TRBV30
j_call: TRBJ2-7
d_call: TRBD2
cdr3_nt: TGTGCCTGGAGGGGACTAGCGGGAGGACCTATCTACGAGCAGTACTTC
cdr3_aa: CAWRGLAGGPIYEQYF

clone_size: NA
cdr3_length: 14
v_call: TRBV27
j_call: TRBJ2-3
d_call: NA
cdr3_nt: TGTGCCAGCAGTTACCTAGCTATCACAGATACGCAGTATTTT
cdr3_aa: CASSYLAITDTQYF

clone_size: NA
cdr3_length: 15
v_call: TRBV21-1
j_call: TRBJ2-3
d_call: NA
cdr3_nt: TGTGCCAGCAGCACGACAGGGGGCGGCACAGATACGCAGTATTTT
cdr3_aa: CASSTTGGGTDTQYF

clone_size: NA
cdr3_length: 14
v_call: TRBV5-4
j_call: TRBJ1-1
d_call: TRBD1
cdr3_nt: TGTGCCAGCAGCCAAGGGACAGGGAACACTGAAGCTTTCTTT
cdr3_aa: CASSQGTGNTEAFF

clone_size: NA
cdr3_length: 16
v_call: TRBV18
j_call: TRBJ2-3
d_call: TRBD2
cdr3_nt: TGTGCCAGCTCACCACCCCTAGCGGGAGGGACAGATACGCAGTATTTT
cdr3_aa: CASSPPLAGGTDTQYF

clone_size: NA
cdr3_length: 16
v_call: TRBV5-1
j_call: TRBJ2-1
d_call: NA
cdr3_nt: TGCGCCAGCAGCTTGTTTGTGCAGGGTTTAACAAATGAGCAGTTCTTC
cdr3_aa: CASSLFVQGLTNEQFF

clone_size: NA
cdr3_length: 15
v_call: TRBV4-2
j_call: TRBJ2-7
d_call: NA
cdr3_nt: TGTGCCAGCAGCGAGGCGGGCCTTAGCTCCTACGAGCAGTACTTC
cdr3_aa: CASSEAGLSSYEQYF

clone_size: NA
cdr3_length: 15
v_call: TRBV6-1
j_call: TRBJ2-3
d_call: TRBD1
cdr3_nt: TGTGCCAGCAGTGAGGGGGGACAGGGGGCGGATACGCAGTATTTT
cdr3_aa: CASSEGGQGADTQYF

clone_size: once
cdr3_length: 15
v_call: TRBV6-6
j_call: TRBJ1-5
d_call: TRBD1
cdr3_nt: TGTGCCAGCAGCCATGACAGGGGGAGCAATCAGCCCCAGCATTTT
cdr3_aa: CASSHDRGSNQPQHF

clone_size: NA
cdr3_length: 16
v_call: TRBV9
j_call: TRBJ2-1
d_call: TRBD2
cdr3_nt: TGTGCCAGCAGCGCTTCCGGGACTAGCGGGAGAGATGAGCAGTTCTTC
cdr3_aa: CASSASGTSGRDEQFF

clone_size: NA
cdr3_length: 15
v_call: TRBV7-3
j_call: TRBJ2-7
d_call: TRBD2
cdr3_nt: TGTGCCAGCAGCCGGTCGGGACTAGCGGGAACGGTGCAGTACTTC
cdr3_aa: CASSRSGLAGTVQYF

clone_size: NA
cdr3_length: 15
v_call: TRBV5-1
j_call: TRBJ2-3
d_call: TRBD2
cdr3_nt: TGCGCCAACAGCTCCCTAGCGGGGGGGTCAGATACGCAGTATTTT
cdr3_aa: CANSSLAGGSDTQYF

clone_size: NA
cdr3_length: 14
v_call: TRBV4-1
j_call: TRBJ1-6
d_call: NA
cdr3_nt: TGCGCCAGCAGTCCACAGCCCGCATTGACACCCCTCCACTTT
cdr3_aa: CASSPQPALTPLHF

clone_size: NA
cdr3_length: 15
v_call: TRBV30
j_call: TRBJ2-1
d_call: TRBD2
cdr3_nt: TGTGCCTGGAAAGGACTAGCGGGAGCCTACAATGAGCAGTTCTTC
cdr3_aa: CAWKGLAGAYNEQFF

clone_size: NA
cdr3_length: 14
v_call: TRBV28
j_call: TRBJ2-7
d_call: NA
cdr3_nt: TGTGCCAGCAGTTTTAATGGTCGTTCCTACGAGCAGTACTTC
cdr3_aa: CASSFNGRSYEQYF

clone_size: NA
cdr3_length: 17
v_call: TRBV6-4
j_call: TRBJ2-7
d_call: NA
cdr3_nt: TGTGCCAGCAGTGATGTTGCGGAAGACGACCCCCTCCACGAGCAGTACTTC
cdr3_aa: CASSDVAEDDPLHEQYF

clone_size: NA
cdr3_length: 16
v_call: TRBV30
j_call: TRBJ2-7
d_call: NA
cdr3_nt: TGTGCCTGGAGTGTACTAAGGTCAAATCGGGCCTACGAGCAGTACTTC
cdr3_aa: CAWSVLRSNRAYEQYF

clone_size: NA
cdr3_length: 12
v_call: TRBV28
j_call: TRBJ2-7
d_call: TRBD1
cdr3_nt: TGTGCCAGCACGACAGGGGGCTACGAGCAGTACTTC
cdr3_aa: CASTTGGYEQYF

clone_size: NA
cdr3_length: 14
v_call: TRBV5-1
j_call: TRBJ2-1
d_call: NA
cdr3_nt: TGCGCCAGCACGAGGGACAAATCCTACAATGAGCAGTTCTTC
cdr3_aa: CASTRDKSYNEQFF

clone_size: NA
cdr3_length: 14
v_call: TRBV6-6
j_call: TRBJ2-7
d_call: TRBD2
cdr3_nt: TGTGCCAGCAGTGACTCCCCGGGAGGGGGCGAGCAGTACTTC
cdr3_aa: CASSDSPGGGEQYF

clone_size: NA
cdr3_length: 14
v_call: TRBV27
j_call: TRBJ2-2
d_call: NA
cdr3_nt: TGTGCCAGCAGTCCAACCTTTTGGTCCGGGGAGCTGTTTTTT
cdr3_aa: CASSPTFWSGELFF

clone_size: NA
cdr3_length: 17
v_call: TRBV7-9
j_call: TRBJ2-1
d_call: NA
cdr3_nt: TGTGCCAGCAGCCCCAGATTAGCTCGAGAATTTTACAATGAGCAGTTCTTC
cdr3_aa: CASSPRLAREFYNEQFF

clone_size: NA
cdr3_length: 13
v_call: TRBV7-4
j_call: TRBJ1-5
d_call: NA
cdr3_nt: TGTGCCAGCAGCTTAGCCCACGATCAGCCCCAGCATTTT
cdr3_aa: CASSLAHDQPQHF

clone_size: NA
cdr3_length: 15
v_call: TRBV27
j_call: TRBJ1-3
d_call: NA
cdr3_nt: TGTGCCAGCAGTCGGGACAAGAGCTCTGGAAACACCATATATTTT
cdr3_aa: CASSRDKSSGNTIYF

clone_size: NA
cdr3_length: 16
v_call: TRBV5-6
j_call: TRBJ2-1
d_call: NA
cdr3_nt: TGTGCCAGCAGAAACCTCCCCAGGGGCCTCTACAATGAGCAGTTCTTC
cdr3_aa: CASRNLPRGLYNEQFF

clone_size: NA
cdr3_length: 14
v_call: TRBV5-4
j_call: TRBJ1-2
d_call: NA
cdr3_nt: TGTGCCAGCAGCTTGTCTGAGGGGCGTTATGGCTACACCTTC
cdr3_aa: CASSLSEGRYGYTF

clone_size: NA
cdr3_length: 17
v_call: TRBV19
j_call: TRBJ1-2
d_call: NA
cdr3_nt: TGTGCCAGTAGTATAGGGGGACGCCCGGAGAGGAACTATGGCTACACCTTC
cdr3_aa: CASSIGGRPERNYGYTF

clone_size: NA
cdr3_length: 14
v_call: TRBV6-6
j_call: TRBJ1-1
d_call: TRBD1
cdr3_nt: TGTGCCAGCAGTTACCTAGGGGGCGAGAGTGAAGCTTTCTTT
cdr3_aa: CASSYLGGESEAFF

clone_size: once
cdr3_length: 11
v_call: TRBV6-5
j_call: TRBJ2-1
d_call: NA
cdr3_nt: TGTGCCAGCAGTCGTAATAATGAGCAGTTCTTC
cdr3_aa: CASSRNNEQFF

clone_size: NA
cdr3_length: 17
v_call: TRBV4-1
j_call: TRBJ2-5
d_call: TRBD2
cdr3_nt: TGCGCCAGCAGCCACGCTCTAACTAGCGGGAGTGGCGAGACCCAGTACTTC
cdr3_aa: CASSHALTSGSGETQYF

clone_size: NA
cdr3_length: 15
v_call: TRBV10-3
j_call: TRBJ1-5
d_call: NA
cdr3_nt: TGTGCCATCAGTGAGTCGGCAGGGGTGGGTCAGCCCCAGCATTTT
cdr3_aa: CAISESAGVGQPQHF

clone_size: NA
cdr3_length: 15
v_call: TRBV7-6
j_call: TRBJ2-1
d_call: TRBD2
cdr3_nt: TGTGCCAGCAGCTTATCCGCTGGGGCGGGAGGTGAGCAGTTCTTC
cdr3_aa: CASSLSAGAGGEQFF

clone_size: once
cdr3_length: 13
v_call: TRBV6-1
j_call: TRBJ2-7
d_call: NA
cdr3_nt: TGTGCCAGCGGAAGGACAGACTCCTACGAGCAGTACTTC
cdr3_aa: CASGRTDSYEQYF

clone_size: NA
cdr3_length: 13
v_call: TRBV18
j_call: TRBJ1-5
d_call: NA
cdr3_nt: TGTGCCAGCACCGGTTCGGGGGGACAGCCCCAGCATTTT
cdr3_aa: CASTGSGGQPQHF

clone_size: NA
cdr3_length: 15
v_call: TRBV6-5
j_call: TRBJ2-5
d_call: NA
cdr3_nt: TGTGCCAGCAGTTACCGCCCAGCGGGCCAAGAGACCCAGTACTTC
cdr3_aa: CASSYRPAGQETQYF

clone_size: NA
cdr3_length: 15
v_call: TRBV5-4
j_call: TRBJ1-2
d_call: TRBD1
cdr3_nt: TGTGCCAGCAGCTTGAAGACAGGGGCTAACTATGGCTACACCTTC
cdr3_aa: CASSLKTGANYGYTF

clone_size: NA
cdr3_length: 13
v_call: TRBV18
j_call: TRBJ2-5
d_call: NA
cdr3_nt: TGTGCCAGCTCACCCGGACAGCAAGAGACCCAGTACTTC
cdr3_aa: CASSPGQQETQYF

clone_size: NA
cdr3_length: 15
v_call: TRBV6-5
j_call: TRBJ2-2
d_call: NA
cdr3_nt: TGTGCCAGCAAGACGGGGCGGACGAACACCGGGGAGCTGTTTTTT
cdr3_aa: CASKTGRTNTGELFF

clone_size: NA
cdr3_length: 12
v_call: TRBV29-1
j_call: TRBJ2-7
d_call: NA
cdr3_nt: TGCAGCGTTTCGTTTAGCCCCCTGGAGCAGTACTTC
cdr3_aa: CSVSFSPLEQYF

clone_size: NA
cdr3_length: 13
v_call: TRBV10-3
j_call: TRBJ2-7
d_call: TRBD1
cdr3_nt: TGTGCCATCAGGGGGACAGGGGACGGCGAGCAGTACTTC
cdr3_aa: CAIRGTGDGEQYF

clone_size: once
cdr3_length: 14
v_call: TRBV7-9
j_call: TRBJ1-1
d_call: NA
cdr3_nt: TGTGCCAGCAGCTTAGGTGGGGGGGGCACTGAAGCTTTCTTT
cdr3_aa: CASSLGGGGTEAFF

clone_size: NA
cdr3_length: 11
v_call: TRBV18
j_call: TRBJ2-7
d_call: NA
cdr3_nt: TGTGCCAGCTCACGCGTCTACGAGCAGTACTTC
cdr3_aa: CASSRVYEQYF

clone_size: NA
cdr3_length: 16
v_call: TRBV7-2
j_call: TRBJ1-4
d_call: NA
cdr3_nt: TGTGCCAGCAGCTTAGACCTTGCTGGGACCGGAGAAAAACTGTTTTTT
cdr3_aa: CASSLDLAGTGEKLFF

clone_size: NA
cdr3_length: 14
v_call: TRBV19
j_call: TRBJ1-1
d_call: NA
cdr3_nt: TGTGCCAGTAGTACCGGGCCAAGGAACACTGAAGCTTTCTTT
cdr3_aa: CASSTGPRNTEAFF

clone_size: NA
cdr3_length: 16
v_call: TRBV28
j_call: TRBJ2-7
d_call: NA
cdr3_nt: TGTGCCAGCAGTTTATCCCGGGGGCCCCTAAACTACGAGCAGTACTTC
cdr3_aa: CASSLSRGPLNYEQYF

clone_size: once
cdr3_length: 15
v_call: TRBV6-6
j_call: TRBJ1-4
d_call: TRBD1
cdr3_nt: TGTGCCAGCAGGAGAACGACAGGGGAGAACGAAAAACTGTTTTTT
cdr3_aa: CASRRTTGENEKLFF

clone_size: NA
cdr3_length: 16
v_call: TRBV5-1
j_call: TRBJ2-1
d_call: TRBD1
cdr3_nt: TGCGCCAGCAGCAGGAAGGGACAGGGGGTCTACAATGAGCAGTTCTTC
cdr3_aa: CASSRKGQGVYNEQFF

clone_size: NA
cdr3_length: 14
v_call: TRBV9
j_call: TRBJ2-3
d_call: NA
cdr3_nt: TGTGCCAGCAGCGTAGGAACTAGCTCAGATACGCAGTATTTT
cdr3_aa: CASSVGTSSDTQYF

clone_size: NA
cdr3_length: 16
v_call: TRBV28
j_call: TRBJ1-1
d_call: NA
cdr3_nt: TGTGCCAGCAGTTTTTCGGGGGCTCTTGGGAACACTGAAGCTTTCTTT
cdr3_aa: CASSFSGALGNTEAFF

clone_size: NA
cdr3_length: 16
v_call: TRBV10-3
j_call: TRBJ1-3
d_call: NA
cdr3_nt: TGTGCCATCAGTGAGTCAGGCGGATTTGCTGGAAACACCATATATTTT
cdr3_aa: CAISESGGFAGNTIYF